The rows below give T cell receptor beta chains drawn from one sample of a study of graft-versus-host responses after intestinal transplantation. The assay was immunoSEQ multiplex PCR, and TCRdb's table has in-frame clones only and misses some. Among under 25,000 clones listed, approximately 89% were seen once. The sequencing used bone marrow, collected about 130 days after transplant. These receptors came from a human patient who received an intestinal transplant, so some T cells may come from the graft donor. CDR3s include the opening cysteine and the closing phenylalanine or tryptophan. The D gene is left open where the match is weak. Some rows have no size entry. The others give once, few or many, or a class for an expanded clone.

V: TRBV2
D: TRBD1
size: .
J: TRBJ1-5
CDR3: CASRGTGTGHQPQHF
DNA: TGTGCCAGCAGGGGGACCGGGACAGGGCATCAGCCCCAGCATTTT

V: TRBV11-2
D: .
size: .
J: TRBJ2-1
CDR3: CASRFQTNEQFF
DNA: TGTGCCAGCAGGTTCCAAACCAATGAGCAGTTCTTC

V: TRBV9
D: .
size: .
J: TRBJ2-5
CDR3: CASSPQETQYF
DNA: TGTGCCAGCAGCCCCCAAGAGACCCAGTACTTC

V: TRBV9
D: TRBD1
size: .
J: TRBJ1-4
CDR3: CASSPTVQTGVGEKLFF
DNA: TGTGCCAGCAGCCCCACCGTACAGACAGGGGTAGGAGAAAAACTGTTTTTT

V: TRBV9
D: TRBD1
size: .
J: TRBJ1-2
CDR3: CASSVALDRGGGYTF
DNA: TGTGCCAGCAGCGTAGCGCTGGACAGGGGCGGTGGCTACACCTTC

V: TRBV18
D: .
size: .
J: TRBJ1-1
CDR3: CASSPLAARGNTEAFF
DNA: TGTGCCAGCTCACCCCTAGCAGCCAGGGGGAACACTGAAGCTTTCTTT

V: TRBV6-6
D: TRBD2
size: once
J: TRBJ2-7
CDR3: CASSYMTSGGGEQYF
DNA: TGTGCCAGCAGTTACATGACTAGCGGGGGCGGGGAGCAGTACTTC

V: TRBV23-1
D: .
size: .
J: TRBJ2-7
CDR3: CASSQGTYYEQYF
DNA: TGCGCCAGCAGTCAAGGGACATACTACGAGCAGTACTTC

V: TRBV5-4
D: .
size: .
J: TRBJ2-7
CDR3: CASSFGTASSYEQYF
DNA: TGTGCCAGCAGCTTTGGGACGGCTAGCTCCTACGAGCAGTACTTC

V: TRBV7-8
D: .
size: .
J: TRBJ1-2
CDR3: CASSPGLVHGYTF
DNA: TGTGCCAGCAGCCCCGGTCTGGTCCATGGCTACACCTTC

V: TRBV6-6
D: TRBD2
size: few
J: TRBJ2-1
CDR3: CASSYSPERGEQFF
DNA: TGTGCCAGCAGTTACTCCCCGGAGCGGGGTGAGCAGTTCTTC

V: TRBV5-1
D: TRBD2
size: .
J: TRBJ2-3
CDR3: CASSFDGVGTRAQYF
DNA: TGCGCCAGCAGCTTTGACGGAGTGGGGACTAGGGCGCAGTATTTT

V: TRBV27
D: .
size: .
J: TRBJ2-4
CDR3: CASSSGLRGVGYF
DNA: TGTGCCAGCAGTTCTGGCTTACGAGGCGTCGGGTACTTC

V: TRBV2
D: TRBD1
size: .
J: TRBJ2-7
CDR3: CASREDRGLYEQYF
DNA: TGTGCCAGCAGGGAGGACAGGGGTCTCTACGAGCAGTACTTC

V: TRBV7-9
D: TRBD2
size: once
J: TRBJ2-7
CDR3: CASSLLAGVPYEQYF
DNA: TGTGCCAGCAGCCTACTAGCGGGAGTACCTTACGAGCAGTACTTC

V: TRBV27
D: TRBD2
size: .
J: TRBJ2-4
CDR3: CASRTRRLNIQYF
DNA: TGTGCCAGTAGGACTAGGAGGTTAAACATTCAGTACTTC

V: TRBV4-1
D: .
size: .
J: TRBJ2-3
CDR3: CASSQDRGNQHTDTQYF
DNA: TGCGCCAGCAGCCAAGACAGGGGCAACCAGCACACAGATACGCAGTATTTT

V: TRBV6-5
D: TRBD1
size: .
J: TRBJ2-4
CDR3: CASSEAPQGDLYF
DNA: TGTGCCAGCAGTGAAGCACCACAGGGGGACCTGTACTTC

V: TRBV6-5
D: .
size: .
J: TRBJ2-2
CDR3: CASSYRGGTGELFF
DNA: TGTGCCAGCAGTTACAGGGGGGGCACCGGGGAGCTGTTTTTT

V: TRBV4-1
D: .
size: once
J: TRBJ2-1
CDR3: CASSQGTLSPDEQFF
DNA: TGCGCCAGCAGCCAAGGGACGCTGTCTCCGGATGAGCAGTTCTTC

V: TRBV7-9
D: .
size: .
J: TRBJ2-7
CDR3: CASSSEGPSLRKQYF
DNA: TGTGCCAGCAGCTCCGAGGGCCCTAGCCTCCGGAAGCAGTACTTC

V: TRBV5-1
D: .
size: .
J: TRBJ2-7
CDR3: CASSLGSGYEQYF
DNA: TGCGCCAGCAGCTTGGGTAGCGGCTACGAGCAGTACTTC

V: TRBV6-4
D: .
size: .
J: TRBJ2-2
CDR3: CASSDSSQPNTGELFF
DNA: TGTGCCAGCAGTGACTCGAGTCAACCGAACACCGGGGAGCTGTTTTTT

V: TRBV9
D: .
size: .
J: TRBJ2-7
CDR3: CASSVEGGQYYEQYF
DNA: TGTGCCAGCAGCGTAGAGGGGGGACAGTACTACGAGCAGTACTTC